The 19 T cell receptor beta chains given below trace back to one sample, sequenced in a study of cytomegalovirus exposure and HLA in healthy donors. PCR was performed using 60 Vbeta and 13 Jbeta primers. TCRdb keeps only in-frame clones here, not all; method: immunoSEQ multiplex PCR. Of roughly 200,000 clones listed, roughly nine tenths are singletons. The sequencing input was PBMCs. These receptors were obtained from a boy aged 2 to 10 in good health and CMV-seronegative.

This chain links TRBV21-1 with TRBJ2-1; TRBD2, as called in the table, went unchecked against the DNA. TRBV21-1 is recorded as a pseudogene. The CDR3 runs 19 residues. CDR3 sequence (DNA): TGTGCCAGCAGAAAACCCTTCGGGGCTAGCGGGAGTCACTACAATGAGCAGTTCTTC. Amino acids: CASRKPFGASGSHYNEQFF.

Remarks on this clone: Other DNA sequences in this sample translate to the same CDR3. The chain combines TRBV5-1 with TRBJ1-1; 7 positions agree with TRBD1. CDR1 and CDR2 (germline): SGHRS, YFSETQ. The J segment lost 5 bases and the V segment lost 2 bases, leaving 3 bases of the junction unmatched. There are 13 residues in the CDR3. This CDR3 reads CASSLEQGTEAFF. CDR3 nucleotides: TGCGCCAGCAGCTTAGAACAGGGGACTGAAGCTTTCTTT. Complete variable domain (other parts from reference TRBV5-1 and TRBJ1-1): KAGVTQTPRYLIKTRGQQVTLSCSPISGHRSVSWYQQTPGQGLQFLFEYFSETQRNKGNFPGRFSGRQFSNSRSEMNVSTLELGDSALYLCASSLEQGTEAFFGQGTRLTVV.

The rearrangement joins TRBV27 to TRBJ2-1; 12 positions agree with TRBD1. Per the germline V gene, CDR1 is MNHEY and CDR2 is SMNVEV (reference sequence). The CDR3 covers 16 residues. The ends lost 4 bases at V and 5 bases at J; junction bases unmatched: 6. CDR3 DNA: TGTGCCAGCAGTTCCGGGACAGGGGGCTTGGACAATGAGCAGTTCTTC. It is translated as CASSSGTGGLDNEQFF.

The rearrangement uses TRBV4-2 and TRBJ2-3; D may be TRBD1 (6 bases). This CDR3 region has 14 residues. Trimming removed 3 bases from V and 4 bases from J, with 11 bases in between. In germline, CDR1 is LGHNA, CDR2 YNFKEQ. In nucleotides, the CDR3 is TGTGCCAGCAGCCAGATCAGGGGCGCAGATACGCAGTATTTT. Translating gives CASSQIRGADTQYF.

In regard to this clone: This specimen includes other DNA sequences encoding the same CDR3. The chain links TRBV7-9 to TRBJ2-1; 7 positions agree with TRBD2. The V gene's germline CDR1 is SEHNR and CDR2 FQNEAQ (reference sequence). The V gene end was trimmed by 3 bases and the J gene end by 0 bases; junction bases not matched to a gene: 5. This CDR3 has 16 residues. CDR3 nucleotides: TGTGCCAGCAGCTTGGGCGGGGGAGGCTCCTACAATGAGCAGTTCTTC. This codes for CASSLGGGGSYNEQFF.

The chain has TRBV5-8 and TRBJ1-5; 9 nucleotides line up with TRBD1. The germline V gene encodes CDR1 SGHTS and CDR2 YDEGEE. The CDR3 has 16 amino acids. V dropped 0 bases and J dropped 6; count of bases not matched to a gene: 7. Here the CDR3 reads CASSLAPWTGAQPQHF. CDR3 nucleotide sequence: TGTGCCAGCAGCTTGGCTCCTTGGACAGGGGCTCAGCCCCAGCATTTT.

This chain's CDR3 is CASSPTGTPAGQPQHF. The CDR3 nucleotides read TGTGCCAGCAGTCCGACCGGGACGCCGGCGGGGCAGCCCCAGCATTTT. V and J are TRBV28 and TRBJ1-5, with D possibly matching TRBD1 (5 bases). Per the germline V gene, CDR1 is MDHEN and CDR2 is SYDVKM. This CDR3 has 16 residues. The V end lost 5 bases, the J end lost 7 bases, and 21 bases lay between the germline ends.

The J gene is TRBJ2-7, the V gene TRBV9; TRBD2 might be the D (6 bases). Germline lookup yields CDR1 SGDLS and CDR2 YYNGEE. This CDR3 is built from 16 residues. V was cut by 0 bases and J by 0 bases, with 13 bases left in between. The CDR3 loop is CASSVDQGLHSYEQYF. In DNA form, the CDR3 reads TGTGCCAGCAGCGTAGATCAGGGACTCCACTCCTACGAGCAGTACTTC.

The chain couples TRBV7-3 to TRBJ2-1; 8 nucleotides match TRBD2. V gave up 5 bases and J gave up 6 bases; unmatched junction bases: 9. The length of the CDR3 is 15 residues. Germline values: CDR1 SGHTA, CDR2 FQGTGA. The CDR3 DNA reads as TGTGCCAGCAGCGCCCGTATTAGCGGGGTCAATGAGCAGTTCTTC. Encoded protein: CASSARISGVNEQFF.

The chain has TRBV19 and TRBJ2-1, with 7 bases identical to TRBD1. With 11 bases clipped from V and 9 bases from J, the junction kept 13 bases outside the gene matches. The CDR3 has 13 amino acids. Looked up from germline, CDR1 is LNHDA and CDR2 is SQIVND (reference sequence). DNA of the CDR3: TGTGCCCGCCCGGGACAGCCTACAGGTGAGCAGTTCTTC. Amino acids: CARPGQPTGEQFF. The full variable domain, in which reference TRBV19 and TRBJ2-1 provide the parts outside the CDR3, is DGGITQSPKYLFRKEGQNVTLSCEQNLNHDAMYWYRQDPGQGLRLIYYSQIVNDFQKGDIAEGYSVSREKKESFPLTVTSAQKNPTAFYLCARPGQPTGEQFFGPGTRLTVL.

The genes are TRBV15 and TRBJ1-6, with 8 bases fitting TRBD1. The CDR3 spans 19 residues. Unmatched junction bases numbered 11, after V lost 2 bases and J lost 2 bases. CDR1 is LNHNV and CDR2 is YYDKDF in the germline V gene (reference sequence). The chain's CDR3 is CATSRRQGAAGTYNSPLHF. The DNA of the CDR3 is TGTGCCACCAGCAGACGGCAGGGGGCCGCGGGTACCTATAATTCACCCCTCCACTTT.

The V gene is TRBV19, the J gene TRBJ1-5, with TRBD1 identical over 8 bases. The CDR3 extends over 16 amino acids. The germline gives CDR1 LNHDA, CDR2 SQIVND (reference sequence). V gave up 4 bases and J gave up 2 bases; unmatched junction bases: 7. CDR3 nucleotides: TGTGCCAGTAGTACCCCGACAGGGGACGGCAATCAGCCCCAGCATTTT. This codes for CASSTPTGDGNQPQHF. Looking up the rest from reference TRBV19 and TRBJ1-5 gives the full variable domain: DGGITQSPKYLFRKEGQNVTLSCEQNLNHDAMYWYRQDPGQGLRLIYYSQIVNDFQKGDIAEGYSVSREKKESFPLTVTSAQKNPTAFYLCASSTPTGDGNQPQHFGDGTRLSIL.

V and J are TRBV6-5 and TRBJ2-7, with 7 nucleotides matching TRBD1. This CDR3 comprises 14 residues. V shed 5 bases and J 0 bases; nucleotides not matched to a gene: 4. Germline-derived CDR1 and CDR2 are MNHEY and SVGAGI. Here the CDR3 reads CASSTRDSSYEQYF. In DNA form, the CDR3 reads TGTGCCAGCAGTACAAGGGACAGCTCCTACGAGCAGTACTTC.

This chain joins TRBV4-1 and TRBJ2-3, with 10 bases identical to TRBD2. Germline V CDR1 and CDR2: MGHRA, YSYEKL. The length of the CDR3 is 16 residues. The V and J ends lost 0 bases and 5 bases, in that order; junction bases with no gene match: 5. CDR3 sequence: CASSQEQAGGQDTQYF. The CDR3 nucleotides read TGCGCCAGCAGCCAAGAACAAGCGGGGGGGCAAGATACGCAGTATTTT.

This chain connects TRBV28 to TRBJ1-6, with 8 nucleotides matching TRBD1. The CDR3 length is 13 residues. Trimming at V came to 5 bases and at J to 6 bases, leaving 0 bases not matched to a gene. Germline loops: CDR1 MDHEN, CDR2 SYDVKM. In nucleotides, the CDR3 is TGTGCCAGCAGTACAGGGGGTAATTCACCCCTCCACTTT. This gives the protein CASSTGGNSPLHF.

Comments on this clone: The same CDR3 arises from other DNA sequences in this sample as well. The chain recombines TRBV28 with TRBJ2-1; TRBD2 matches at 7 bases. With V trimmed by 6 bases and J by 0 bases, 5 bases remained unmatched. The CDR3 runs to 15 residues. CDR1 MDHEN and CDR2 SYDVKM come from the germline V gene. CDR3 sequence (DNA): TGTGCCAGCAGGCCCGGGGGGAGCTCCTACAATGAGCAGTTCTTC. Protein product: CASRPGGSSYNEQFF.

The chain couples TRBV29-1 to TRBJ2-1; 7 bases agree with TRBD1. Germline loops: CDR1 SQVTM, CDR2 ANQGSEA. The CDR3 is made up of 13 amino acids. V lost 7 bases, J lost 5 bases, and 8 bases stayed unmatched. The CDR3 region is CSGMLTGNNEQFF. The CDR3 DNA follows: TGCAGCGGCATGTTGACAGGGAACAATGAGCAGTTCTTC.

The chain employs TRBV19 and TRBJ2-3, with D hard to call. The CDR3 is 14 amino acids. Germline CDR1 is LNHDA and CDR2 is SQIVND (reference sequence). Trimming shortened V by 5 bases and J by 2 bases, and 11 bases separated the two germline ends. The CDR3 DNA follows: TGTGCCAGTAGTTTTCTACCCACCACAGATACGCAGTATTTT. Translating gives CASSFLPTTDTQYF.

The chain links TRBV12-5 to TRBJ2-1, with 10 bases that match TRBD1. Germline V gene lookup returns CDR1 LGHNT and CDR2 FRNRAP. This CDR3 contains 15 residues. The junction had 5 bases not matched to a gene; V was cut back by 5 bases and J by 4 bases. CDR3 in amino acids: CASGPGQGEYNEQFF. CDR3 sequence (DNA): TGTGCTAGTGGTCCCGGACAGGGGGAATACAATGAGCAGTTCTTC.